The sequence of this T cell receptor beta chain was determined in a study of blood T cell repertoires in COVID-19. Background on the study: Sources were T cells, B-cell-depleted T cells, or PBMCs; the material itself was cDNA or gDNA.

This CDR3 comprises 15 residues. V was clipped by 4 bases and J by 8 bases; unmatched bases: 9. In germline, CDR1 is MGHRA, CDR2 YSYEKL. The authors' processing: Researchers report that nucleated cell counts were estimated from reference gene primer amplification. Data came from immunoSEQ multiplex PCR; TCRdb stores just in-frame clones and leaves some out. From that table come the V and J calls and clone size; the DNA was used to work out D and trimming. Among 250,000 to 300,000 clones listed, approximately 91% were seen once. Sequenced: PBMCs or T cells enriched from blood (not recorded which). This receptor was obtained from a middle-aged woman with acute COVID-19. The chain couples TRBV4-1 to TRBJ1-2, with 11 bases that match TRBD1. The CDR3 reads CASSLSGTGGEGYTF. In DNA, the CDR3 is TGCGCCAGCAGCCTATCCGGGACAGGGGGTGAAGGCTACACCTTC.